Each of the 15 T cell receptor beta chains below was sequenced from the same sample in a study of blood T cell repertoires in COVID-19. TCRdb's copy holds only in-frame clones and misses some; the assay was immunoSEQ multiplex PCR. The sample has under 500,000 clones; around 89% are singletons. Material for sequencing was peripheral blood. The receptor source for this set is a woman between 25 and 40 years old with acute or convalescent COVID-19.

The chain is built from TRBV9 and TRBJ2-1; D remains unclear. CDR1 and CDR2 from the germline V gene are SGDLS and YYNGEE. This CDR3 comprises 16 residues. V was cut by 3 bases and J by 0 bases, with 13 bases left in between. The CDR3 DNA is TGTGCCAGCAGCGGAGGTGGGTGGAGCTCCTACAATGAGCAGTTCTTC. Translation gives CASSGGGWSSYNEQFF.

This chain uses TRBV4-1 with TRBJ2-3; D is unresolved. The CDR3 length is 15 residues. V was cut by 0 bases and J by 0 bases, with 7 bases left in between. Looked up from germline, CDR1 is MGHRA and CDR2 is YSYEKL. The CDR3 spells CASSQDSQSTDTQYF. The CDR3, as DNA: TGCGCCAGCAGCCAAGATTCCCAAAGCACAGATACGCAGTATTTT.

In DNA, the CDR3 is TGTGCCAGCAGCGTAGGAAGCGGGGGTGACACCGGGGAGCTGTTTTTT. Encoded protein: CASSVGSGGDTGELFF. The V and J genes are TRBV9 and TRBJ2-2, with 8 positions matching TRBD2. The CDR3 has 16 amino acids. The germline gives CDR1 SGDLS, CDR2 YYNGEE. V shed 0 bases and J 3 bases; nucleotides not matched to a gene: 4.

The V and J genes are TRBV6-6 and TRBJ2-3; 10 bases are shared with TRBD1. CDR1 is MNHNY, CDR2 SVGAGI, per germline (reference sequence). The ends lost 5 bases at V and 0 bases at J; junction bases unmatched: 8. This CDR3 region has 17 residues. The CDR3 sequence is CASSPYRDRGSTDTQYF. CDR3 in DNA: TGTGCCAGCAGTCCCTACCGGGACAGGGGTAGCACAGATACGCAGTATTTT.

This chain's CDR3 is CASSPPGVYEKLFF. DNA of the CDR3: TGTGCCAGCTCACCCCCAGGGGTCTATGAAAAACTGTTTTTT. The rearrangement links TRBV18 to TRBJ1-4; D possibly corresponds to TRBD1 (6 bases). The ends were cut back, 3 bases at V and 6 bases at J, with 11 bases in the middle. The CDR3 is made up of 14 amino acids. Per germline, CDR1 KGHSH and CDR2 LQKENI. Variable domain in full (rest from reference TRBV18 and TRBJ1-4): NAGVMQNPRHLVRRRGQEARLRCSPMKGHSHVYWYRQLPEEGLKFMVYLQKENIIDESGMPKERFSAEFPKEGPSILRIQQVVRGDSAAYFCASSPPGVYEKLFFGSGTQLSVL.

The chain couples TRBV5-1 to TRBJ2-3, with 9 bases fitting TRBD2. CDR1 and CDR2 (germline): SGHRS, YFSETQ. CDR3 length equals 15 residues. V gave up 1 base and J gave up 6 bases; unmatched junction bases: 6. The DNA for the CDR3 is TGCGCCAGCAGCTTGTTAGCGGGGGCAGCGGATACGCAGTATTTT. It codes for CASSLLAGAADTQYF.

V gene TRBV19 combines with J gene TRBJ1-1; D gene ambiguous. V was trimmed by 3 bases and J by 3 bases, leaving 14 bases between them. In germline, CDR1 is LNHDA, CDR2 SQIVND (reference sequence). The CDR3 consists of 15 residues. The CDR3 nucleotides read TGTGCCAGTAGTATCGTTGGGCGCTGGGACACTGAAGCTTTCTTT. It is translated as CASSIVGRWDTEAFF.

Notes on this clone: Other DNA sequences within the sample encode an identical CDR3. The genes are TRBV4-1 and TRBJ1-2, with TRBD1 identical over 7 bases. Germline CDR1 reads MGHRA; CDR2 reads YSYEKL. The CDR3 runs to 15 residues. V dropped 1 base and J dropped 2; count of bases not matched to a gene: 4. The chain's CDR3 is CASSQGPTGNYGYTF. CDR3 bases: TGCGCCAGCAGCCAAGGTCCGACAGGGAACTATGGCTACACCTTC.

V usage is TRBV20-1 and J usage is TRBJ2-3; D is unclear. V was shortened by 6 bases and J by 5 bases, with 6 bases between the two germline ends. Germline V lookup: CDR1 DFQATT, CDR2 SNEGSKA (reference sequence). This CDR3 contains 10 residues. The CDR3 bases are TGCAGTGCATCCAAAGATACGCAGTATTTT. This gives the protein CSASKDTQYF.

The chain links TRBV29-1 to TRBJ2-7; TRBD1 might be the D (6 bases). Germline V gives CDR1 SQVTM, CDR2 ANQGSEA. V was shortened by 6 bases and J by 7 bases, with 22 bases between the two germline ends. The CDR3 runs to 14 residues. The CDR3 coding sequence is TGCAGCGTCCAGACAAGGGGGAATTCGGGGGAGCAGTACTTC. Translated, it gives CSVQTRGNSGEQYF.

The rearrangement uses TRBV19 and TRBJ2-3; 8 bases fit TRBD2. The V and J ends lost 7 bases and 0 bases, in that order; junction bases with no gene match: 6. The CDR3 is 15 amino acids. Germline CDR1 and CDR2: LNHDA and SQIVND (reference sequence). The CDR3 loop is CASTPGGRSTDTQYF. CDR3 coding DNA: TGTGCCAGTACCCCGGGGGGGAGGAGCACAGATACGCAGTATTTT. The variable domain in full, completed from reference TRBV19 and TRBJ2-3, reads DGGITQSPKYLFRKEGQNVTLSCEQNLNHDAMYWYRQDPGQGLRLIYYSQIVNDFQKGDIAEGYSVSREKKESFPLTVTSAQKNPTAFYLCASTPGGRSTDTQYFGPGTRLTVL.

The chain uses TRBV9 and TRBJ2-1; D unresolved. Trimming stripped 4 bases from V and 10 bases from J, with 15 bases between. This CDR3 contains 13 residues. CDR1 is SGDLS and CDR2 is YYNGEE in the germline V gene. Here the CDR3 DNA reads TGTGCCAGCAGCTCCAGAGGTCGTAACGAGCAGTTCTTC. The encoded protein is CASSSRGRNEQFF.

V usage is TRBV19 and J usage is TRBJ1-2; 7 bases agree with TRBD1. Trimming cost V 4 bases and J 6 bases; bases outside gene matches: 11. Germline V gene sequence: CDR1 LNHDA, CDR2 SQIVND (reference sequence). This CDR3 is 15 amino acids long. The CDR3 DNA follows: TGTGCCAGTAGTACTAAAGGGGGCGCTATGAATGGCTACACCTTC. Residues: CASSTKGGAMNGYTF.

This chain links TRBV4-2 with TRBJ1-2; D unclear. With 0 bases removed from V and 0 bases from J, the gap between germline ends came to 14 bases. The germline CDR1 and CDR2 sequences are LGHNA and YNFKEQ. The CDR3 runs 17 residues. CDR3 coding DNA: TGTGCCAGCAGCCAAGATCAGCGTTGGAGGGCTAACTATGGCTACACCTTC. It codes for CASSQDQRWRANYGYTF.

The chain is built from TRBV2 and TRBJ1-4; weak D call: TRBD1 (6 bases). V gave up 10 bases and J gave up 3 bases, with 15 bases separating them. The CDR3 contains 14 residues. CDR1 and CDR2 from the germline V gene are SNHLY and FYNNEI. CDR3 in DNA: TGTGCCACTCGACAGGTTTTATCTAATGAAAAACTGTTTTTT. This codes for CATRQVLSNEKLFF.